The 15 T cell receptor beta chains below were found in one sample sequenced in a study of human thymus T cells. TCRdb keeps only in-frame clones here, not all; method: immunoSEQ multiplex PCR. Of roughly 130,000 clones listed, around 95% are singletons. Corrective cardiac operations yielded the resected thymus tissue. Sequenced: thymus tissue. The receptors here all came from a boy under three years old with a congenital heart defect but otherwise immunologically healthy.

The DNA for the CDR3 is TGCGCCAGCAGCCCCCAATTATACGGACAGGGGAGTGACACTGAAGCTTTCTTT. Protein product: CASSPQLYGQGSDTEAFF. The chain joins TRBV5-1 to TRBJ1-1, with 9 positions matching TRBD1. The CDR3 has 18 amino acids. The V gene's germline CDR1 is SGHRS and CDR2 YFSETQ. After removal of 4 bases from V and 3 bases from J, the junction contained 16 bases not matched to a gene.

The chain is built from TRBV5-6 and TRBJ1-6; no firm D call. Trimming removed 4 bases at V and 4 bases at J, with 12 bases between. Per germline, CDR1 SGHDT and CDR2 YYEEEE. The CDR3 is 15 amino acids. CDR3 in DNA: TGTGCCAGCAGCCGCGGGAGGTCGTATAATTCACCCCTCCACTTT. It yields the protein CASSRGRSYNSPLHF.

The chain carries TRBV19 and TRBJ1-6; D may be TRBD1 (5 bases). V gave up 5 bases and J gave up 4 bases, with 21 bases separating them. This CDR3 has 18 residues. Germline lookup yields CDR1 LNHDA and CDR2 SQIVND (reference sequence). Here the CDR3 reads CASSRSSQGSKYNSPLHF. The CDR3 nucleotides are TGTGCCAGTAGTCGCTCCTCTCAGGGATCGAAGTATAATTCACCCCTCCACTTT.

This chain connects TRBV5-5 to TRBJ1-1; 8 nucleotides align to TRBD1. Germline V gives CDR1 SGHKS, CDR2 YYEKEE (reference sequence). V gave up 4 bases and J gave up 10 bases; unmatched junction bases: 12. This CDR3 is built from 14 residues. The CDR3 here is CASSPPDRGGGAFF. The DNA for the CDR3 is TGTGCCAGCAGCCCACCAGACAGGGGCGGGGGAGCTTTCTTT.

CDR3 sequence reads: CASSQYPGREQFF. As DNA, the CDR3 is TGCGCCAGCAGCCAATACCCGGGTCGGGAGCAGTTCTTC. This chain connects TRBV4-3 to TRBJ2-1; the D is unclear. The V gene's germline CDR1 is LGHNA and CDR2 YSLEER. The CDR3 is 13 amino acids. Trimming cost V 2 bases and J 10 bases, with 12 bases left between them.

V usage is TRBV20-1 and J usage is TRBJ1-3; D ambiguous. The CDR3 consists of 11 residues. V was cut by 4 bases and J by 4 bases, with 5 bases left in between. From germline, CDR1 is DFQATT and CDR2 SNEGSKA (reference sequence). The CDR3 loop reads CSAKRGNTIYF. For the CDR3, the DNA is TGCAGTGCTAAGCGCGGAAACACCATATATTTT.

This chain connects TRBV27 to TRBJ2-7; the D call may be TRBD1 or TRBD2 (5 bases each). Germline lookup yields CDR1 MNHEY and CDR2 SMNVEV (reference sequence). The CDR3 length is 16 residues. The germline V and J ends were trimmed by 5 bases and 4 bases, with 21 bases remaining between them. The CDR3 loop reads CASSPPSGDGGYEQYF. In DNA form, the CDR3 reads TGTGCCAGCAGTCCGCCCTCCGGGGACGGAGGATACGAGCAGTACTTC.

The chain carries TRBV30 and TRBJ2-7, with D perhaps being TRBD1 or TRBD2 (5 bases each). Trimming took 2 bases from V and 0 from J, leaving 14 bases between them. The CDR3 is made up of 15 amino acids. CDR1 is GTSNPN and CDR2 is SVGIG in the germline V gene (reference sequence). The CDR3 sequence: CAWSIRPGTSYEQYF. The CDR3 region has the DNA TGTGCCTGGAGTATTAGACCGGGGACCTCCTACGAGCAGTACTTC.

The chain is built from TRBV11-3 and TRBJ2-7; D gene ambiguous. There are 15 residues in the CDR3. CDR1 is SGHNT, CDR2 YENEEA, per germline. The ends were cut back, 4 bases at V and 4 bases at J, with 17 bases in the middle. The CDR3 protein is CASSSSDPTKYEQYF. The CDR3 DNA reads as TGTGCCAGCAGCTCGTCGGACCCCACTAAATACGAGCAGTACTTC.

The chain joins TRBV18 to TRBJ2-5, with unresolved D. The V gene's germline CDR1 is KGHSH and CDR2 LQKENI. The length of the CDR3 is 12 residues. V gave up 2 bases and J gave up 3 bases, with 4 bases separating them. For the CDR3, the DNA is TGTGCCAGCTCACCAAAGAAAGAGACCCAGTACTTC. It encodes CASSPKKETQYF.

The chain combines TRBV12-5 with TRBJ1-1; D call uncertain. V was cut by 1 base and J by 5 bases, with 11 bases left in between. The CDR3 length is 14 residues. In germline, CDR1 is LGHNT, CDR2 FRNRAP. CDR3 amino acids: CASGLAATVTEAFF. The CDR3 DNA is TGTGCTAGTGGTTTGGCCGCGACCGTAACTGAAGCTTTCTTT.

The J gene is TRBJ1-3, the V gene TRBV7-9; 9 bases line up with TRBD1. The trim removed 4 bases at V and 4 bases at J, leaving 5 bases unmatched. The germline V gene encodes CDR1 SEHNR and CDR2 FQNEAQ (reference sequence). CDR3 length: 15 amino acids. DNA for the CDR3: TGTGCCAGCAGCTCCCCGGGACAGGGAGGAAACACCATATATTTT. Translation: CASSSPGQGGNTIYF.

V gene TRBV6-6 combines with J gene TRBJ1-2; 12 bases line up with TRBD1. From germline, CDR1 is MNHNY and CDR2 SVGAGI (reference sequence). The CDR3 spans 14 residues. Trimming removed 10 bases from V and 8 bases from J; junction bases left unmatched: 11. CDR3 bases: TGTGCCATTCTACCGGGACAGGGGGCGCGAGGCTACACCTTC. Residues: CAILPGQGARGYTF.

The count of this clone is one. This chain links TRBV29-1 with TRBJ2-6, with D possibly being TRBD2 (7 bases). The CDR3 sequence is 17 residues long. CDR1 and CDR2 (germline): SQVTM, ANQGSEA. Deletions cut 1 base from V and 0 bases from J, with 13 bases between. CDR3 nucleotide sequence: TGCAGCGTTGAAGGGCGGGGGCCAAGCTCTGGGGCCAACGTCCTGACTTTC. Residues: CSVEGRGPSSGANVLTF.

The gene calls are TRBV5-1 and TRBJ2-7, with 11 nucleotides matching TRBD2. The CDR3 length is 15 residues. Per germline, CDR1 SGHRS and CDR2 YFSETQ. Trimming at V came to 4 bases and at J to 4 bases, leaving 7 bases not matched to a gene. The CDR3 coding sequence is TGCGCCAGCAGCCGACCCGGGACTAGCGGATACGAGCAGTACTTC. Translated: CASSRPGTSGYEQYF. Looking up the rest from reference TRBV5-1 and TRBJ2-7 gives the full variable domain: KAGVTQTPRYLIKTRGQQVTLSCSPISGHRSVSWYQQTPGQGLQFLFEYFSETQRNKGNFPGRFSGRQFSNSRSEMNVSTLELGDSALYLCASSRPGTSGYEQYFGPGTRLTVT.